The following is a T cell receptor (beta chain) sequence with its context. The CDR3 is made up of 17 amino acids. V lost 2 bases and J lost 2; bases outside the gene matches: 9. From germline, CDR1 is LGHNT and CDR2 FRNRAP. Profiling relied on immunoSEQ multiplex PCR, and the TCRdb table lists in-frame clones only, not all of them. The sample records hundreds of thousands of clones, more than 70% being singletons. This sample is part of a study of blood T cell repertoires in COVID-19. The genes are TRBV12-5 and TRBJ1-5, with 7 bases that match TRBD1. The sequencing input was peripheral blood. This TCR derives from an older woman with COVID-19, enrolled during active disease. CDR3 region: CASGLHRGRGGNQPQHF. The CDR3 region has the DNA TGTGCTAGTGGTTTGCATAGGGGGCGCGGGGGCAATCAGCCCCAGCATTTT.